The clone carrying this T cell receptor (beta chain) was seen more than once but under ten times. While unrecorded immune exposures were likely, the donors were nominally healthy when sampled. The data originate from a study of cytomegalovirus exposure and HLA in healthy donors. The PCR employed 60 Vbeta primers together with 13 Jbeta primers. This table comes from immunoSEQ multiplex PCR, and its TCRdb copy is limited to in-frame clones, with some not included. In the table there are more than 110,000 clones, over 75% of which are singletons. The CDR3 consists of 17 residues. Unmatched junction bases numbered 5, after V lost 1 base and J lost 0 bases. The V gene's germline CDR1 is LGHNA and CDR2 YNFKEQ.

This TCR was sampled from a man aged 45 to 65 in good health and CMV-seronegative. Sequenced sample: PBMCs. The chain employs TRBV4-2 and TRBJ1-5; 8 bases map to TRBD1. The CDR3 sequence is CASSQGRTGISNQPQHF. The DNA for the CDR3 is TGTGCCAGCAGCCAAGGGAGGACAGGGATTAGCAATCAGCCCCAGCATTTT.